Following are 22 T cell receptor beta chains from one sample sequenced in a study of cytomegalovirus exposure and HLA in healthy donors. In the PCR, 60 Vbeta and 13 Jbeta primers were used. Here immunoSEQ multiplex PCR was the method, and the copy in TCRdb shows in-frame clones only, minus some. The repertoire consists of 150,000 to 200,000 clones, with 80% occurring once and the leading ten covering 0.9% to 1.2%. The sequenced sample was PBMCs. The receptor source for this set is a middle-aged woman in good health and CMV-seronegative.

CDR3 loop: CASRLTGGSNQPQHF. The CDR3 DNA is TGTGCCAGCAGGCTCACAGGAGGGAGCAATCAGCCCCAGCATTTT. The chain carries TRBV6-5 and TRBJ1-5; D perhaps matches TRBD1 (5 bases). The CDR3 has 15 residues. Looked up from germline, CDR1 is MNHEY and CDR2 is SVGAGI. Between the trimmed V and J ends, which lost 6 bases and 1 base, there was a span of 13 bases.

This sequence joins TRBV21-1 and TRBJ2-2; the listed D gene, TRBD1, was not tested against the DNA. TRBV21-1 is tagged as a pseudogene. The CDR3 consists of 15 residues. This CDR3 is CASSEGQGNTGELFF. The CDR3 DNA is TGTGCCAGCAGCGAAGGACAGGGAAACACCGGGGAGCTGTTTTTT.

The chain recombines TRBV15 with TRBJ1-1; no clear D. CDR3 length: 15 residues. V was shortened by 4 bases and J by 4 bases, with 16 bases between the two germline ends. In germline, CDR1 is LNHNV, CDR2 YYDKDF (reference sequence). The CDR3 region has the DNA TGTGCCACCAGCATTGAACTCCTTCCGGGCACTGAAGCTTTCTTT. Translation: CATSIELLPGTEAFF.

V is TRBV11-2 and J is TRBJ2-1; D may be TRBD2 (6 bases). V shed 5 bases and J shed 2 bases, with 16 bases lying between them. This CDR3 has 16 amino acids. Looked up from germline, CDR1 is SGHAT and CDR2 is FQNNGV. CDR3 amino acids: CASSHYFGGTYNEQFF. The DNA of the CDR3 is TGTGCCAGCAGCCACTATTTCGGCGGGACCTACAATGAGCAGTTCTTC.

The J gene is TRBJ1-5, the V gene TRBV19; D is possibly TRBD1 (6 bases). The CDR3 is 15 amino acids. The V and J ends lost 4 bases and 3 bases respectively, with 13 bases between them. Germline-derived CDR1 and CDR2 are LNHDA and SQIVND (reference sequence). The CDR3 DNA follows: TGTGCCAGTAGTAGCCTAACAGGGTCCAATCAGCCCCAGCATTTT. This translates into CASSSLTGSNQPQHF.

The gene calls are TRBV28 and TRBJ1-2; D remains ambiguous. Trimming removed 5 bases at V and 3 bases at J, with 10 bases between. CDR1 and CDR2 from the germline V gene are MDHEN and SYDVKM. This CDR3 is 13 amino acids long. In DNA, the CDR3 is TGTGCCAGCAGTGCCGGCCAGGACTATGGCTACACCTTC. Translated: CASSAGQDYGYTF.

This chain joins TRBV7-2 and TRBJ2-5; 9 nucleotides line up with TRBD2. V lost 6 bases, J lost 2 bases, and 10 bases stayed unmatched. Per germline, CDR1 SGHTA and CDR2 FQGNSA. This CDR3 spans 16 amino acids. In nucleotides, the CDR3 is TGTGCCAGCAGAATATCGTTAGCGGGAGAGCAAGAGACCCAGTACTTC. It translates to CASRISLAGEQETQYF.

The chain is built from TRBV11-1 and TRBJ2-1; TRBD2 agrees at 7 bases. Germline trimming cut 3 bases from V and 7 bases from J; bases unmatched to any gene: 9. From germline, CDR1 is SGHAT and CDR2 FQDESV (reference sequence). This CDR3 is built from 15 residues. The CDR3 sequence is CASSFDGRGDNEQFF. DNA for the CDR3: TGTGCCAGCAGCTTCGACGGACGGGGGGATAATGAGCAGTTCTTC. Full variable domain (missing parts from reference TRBV11-1 and TRBJ2-1): EAEVAQSPRYKITEKSQAVAFWCDPISGHATLYWYRQILGQGPELLVQFQDESVVDDSQLPKDRFSAERLKGVDSTLKIQPAELGDSAMYLCASSFDGRGDNEQFFGPGTRLTVL.

This sequence joins TRBV19 and TRBJ1-4; TRBD1 is a possible D gene (5 bases). The CDR3 is 17 residues long. Germline values: CDR1 LNHDA, CDR2 SQIVND (reference sequence). V lost 0 bases, J lost 2 bases, and 13 bases lay in between. The CDR3 nucleotides read TGTGCCAGTAGTATAGAAGATCCCAGGGCGACTAATGAAAAACTGTTTTTT. Its protein product is CASSIEDPRATNEKLFF.

This clone was recorded a few times. V and J are TRBV6-5 and TRBJ1-4; 7 bases agree with TRBD1. In germline, CDR1 is MNHEY, CDR2 SVGAGI. CDR3 size: 12 residues. Trimming took 6 bases from V and 8 from J; bases not matched to a gene: 3. CDR3 amino acids: CASSQGQEKLFF. CDR3 bases: TGTGCCAGCAGCCAGGGACAGGAAAAACTGTTTTTT.

The rearrangement joins TRBV18 to TRBJ2-7; D is possibly TRBD1 (5 bases). CDR1 is KGHSH, CDR2 LQKENI, per germline. V dropped 1 base and J dropped 6 bases, with 10 bases sitting between them. This CDR3 is 13 amino acids long. This CDR3 reads CASSPLQVPEQYF. CDR3 nucleotides: TGTGCCAGCTCACCACTACAGGTGCCCGAGCAGTACTTC.

This chain links TRBV27 with TRBJ1-4, with D unclear. Germline CDR1 is MNHEY and CDR2 is SMNVEV (reference sequence). V lost 4 bases, J lost 7 bases, and 13 bases lay in between. CDR3 length: 14 residues. Here the CDR3 reads CASSSRGLGEKLFF. CDR3 DNA sequence: TGTGCCAGCAGTTCCCGAGGTTTAGGTGAAAAACTGTTTTTT.

This clone has just one count. The J gene is TRBJ2-7, the V gene TRBV9; 10 bases align to TRBD2. Unmatched junction bases numbered 3, after V lost 1 base and J lost 2 bases. Per germline, CDR1 SGDLS and CDR2 YYNGEE. This CDR3 has 15 amino acids. Written as DNA, the CDR3 is TGTGCCAGCAGCGTAAAACTAGCGGGACCCTACGAGCAGTACTTC. It specifies CASSVKLAGPYEQYF.

The chain links TRBV2 to TRBJ1-4, with unresolved D. V lost 1 base and J lost 10, with 13 bases in between. Germline assignment: CDR1 SNHLY and CDR2 FYNNEI. CDR3 size: 14 residues. CDR3 residues: CASSEDRGWAKLFF. The CDR3 DNA is TGTGCCAGCAGTGAAGATCGGGGTTGGGCAAAACTGTTTTTT. Together with reference TRBV2 and TRBJ1-4, the CDR3 gives the full variable domain: EPEVTQTPSHQVTQMGQEVILRCVPISNHLYFYWYRQILGQKVEFLVSFYNNEISEKSEIFDDQFSVERPDGSNFTLKIRSTKLEDSAMYFCASSEDRGWAKLFFGSGTQLSVL.

This chain connects TRBV11-3 to TRBJ2-1, with TRBD2 matching 9 bases. CDR1 SGHNT and CDR2 YENEEA come from the germline V gene. This CDR3 spans 16 amino acids. J was trimmed by 7 bases and V by 2 bases; bases with no gene match: 9. In DNA form, the CDR3 reads TGTGCCAGCAGCTTACCCGGGACTAGCAGGAGGAATGAGCAGTTCTTC. This translates into CASSLPGTSRRNEQFF.

The chain joins TRBV18 to TRBJ2-2; 11 bases match TRBD2. Germline lookup yields CDR1 KGHSH and CDR2 LQKENI. The CDR3 has 16 amino acids. After removal of 2 bases from V and 4 bases from J, the junction contained 3 bases not matched to a gene. CDR3 region: CASSPALAGGTGELFF. The CDR3 nucleotides are TGTGCCAGCTCACCAGCCCTAGCGGGAGGCACCGGGGAGCTGTTTTTT.

V and J are TRBV6-5 and TRBJ1-1, with TRBD1 matching over 7 bases. This CDR3 contains 13 residues. Germline CDR1 reads MNHEY; CDR2 reads SVGAGI. With V trimmed by 3 bases and J by 8 bases, 6 bases remained unmatched. This chain's CDR3 is CASSYRSDREAFF. CDR3 in DNA: TGTGCCAGCAGTTATAGGTCGGACAGGGAAGCTTTCTTT.

The chain couples TRBV5-1 to TRBJ2-3, with D uncertain. Germline assignment: CDR1 SGHRS and CDR2 YFSETQ. The CDR3 consists of 16 residues. Trimming left V 0 bases short and J 0 bases short, with 11 bases between. The DNA for the CDR3 is TGCGCCAGCAGCTTGGCCGTGGCACAGAGCACAGATACGCAGTATTTT. It translates to CASSLAVAQSTDTQYF.

V is TRBV30 and J is TRBJ1-1, with D possibly being TRBD1 (6 bases). V was clipped by 8 bases and J by 0 bases, with 7 bases between them. Germline V gives CDR1 GTSNPN, CDR2 SVGIG (reference sequence). CDR3 length equals 11 residues. Here the CDR3 reads CAGGLNTEAFF. The CDR3 DNA is TGTGCCGGGGGCCTGAACACTGAAGCTTTCTTT.

The rearrangement links TRBV10-3 to TRBJ1-2; the D is unclear. Looked up from germline, CDR1 is ENHRY and CDR2 is SYGVKD. The CDR3 runs to 14 residues. Trimming removed 4 bases from V and 5 bases from J, with 14 bases in between. The CDR3 sequence: CAISVSAVEYGYTF. The CDR3 DNA reads as TGTGCCATCAGTGTTTCCGCGGTAGAGTATGGCTACACCTTC.

This clone was observed a handful of times. The chain couples TRBV27 to TRBJ1-5; TRBD1 agrees at 7 bases. The length of the CDR3 is 14 residues. CDR1 is MNHEY and CDR2 is SMNVEV in the germline V gene (reference sequence). V was pared by 2 bases and J by 8 bases, with 6 bases of the junction left unmatched. Written as DNA, the CDR3 is TGTGCCAGCAGTTTAGCGACAGGGCTTAAGCCCCAGCATTTT. This translates into CASSLATGLKPQHF.

The rearrangement uses TRBV5-4 and TRBJ2-7; 8 bases fit TRBD2. Trimming removed 4 bases from V and 6 bases from J; junction bases left unmatched: 3. Looked up from germline, CDR1 is SGHNT and CDR2 is YYREEE (reference sequence). The CDR3 totals 12 residues. Written as DNA, the CDR3 is TGTGCCAGCAGCCTGGGACTAGGCGAGCAGTACTTC. It is translated as CASSLGLGEQYF.